A selection of T cell receptor beta chains follows, all from one sample in a study of immune heterogeneity within non-small cell lung tumors. TCRdb reprocessed the multiplex PCR reads with MiXCR, giving one entry per CDR3 protein. Of fewer than 8,000 distinct CDR3 sequences listed, 22% are singletons. The specimen was lung tumor tissue. Receptors originate from a man aged 70-80 years with non-small cell lung cancer. CDR3s include the opening cysteine and the closing phenylalanine or tryptophan.

CDR3	V	length
CSALRTSGTHEQFF	TRBV20-1	14
CASSQVQGGNTEAFF	TRBV7-2	15
CASSRGNSYNSPLHF	TRBV5-8	15
CASSFNTGELFF	TRBV28	12
CASSLRNSNQPQHF	TRBV28	14
CAWTRQGLGEQYF	TRBV30	13
CASSLSRGQSEAFF	TRBV27	14
CASRDLEGYGNQPQHF	TRBV6-1	16
CASSLGGRSTNEKLFF	TRBV11-2	16
CASSEDSAYSNQPQHF	TRBV19	16
CSARPGVTGELFF	TRBV20-1	13
CAWSVQSGRGQAFF	TRBV30	14
CASRATPGLAGDEQFF	TRBV10-2	16
CASSLPDGHSYEQYF	TRBV7-9	15
CSAPQNRQGAREQYF	TRBV20-1	15
CASSQSGNWVPTPQYF	TRBV6-1	16
CASSWDRIGDSPLHF	TRBV19	15
CASKEAYEQYF	TRBV6-1	11
CATRFPVNYGYTF	TRBV28	13
CASSLVVRSANSGANVLTF	TRBV11-2	19
CASSLWAESTDTQYF	TRBV7-6	15
CAWSLWQEGNTEAFF	TRBV30	15
CASSVTGGYEQYF	TRBV19	13
CSAESGTGELFF	TRBV29-1	12
CSLAGFGTEAFF	TRBV20-1	12
CATSTHYNEQFF	TRBV15	12
CASAVGVVSLNTEAFF	TRBV19	16
CASKGTDYTDTQYF	TRBV2	14
CASSPRGPPQPGELFF	TRBV19	16
CASSLSVLAGGDFQETQYF	TRBV27	19
CASSYGTSGVETQYF	TRBV4-1	15
CASSERQGHYEQYF	TRBV4-2	14
CASSPDRGLYGYTF	TRBV19	14
CASSKTRLSIYEQYF	TRBV5-1	15
CASSQGGWVEQYF	TRBV3-1	13
CASSLGYNSGTQYF	TRBV5-1	14
CASSLDGTGGWGYTF	TRBV7-2	15
CASSPWTSGSTWGDTQYF	TRBV5-4	18
CASGLSTGGPNTEAFF	TRBV12-5	16
CAWSIGAGVYTGELFF	TRBV30	16
CASSADGVGGIYEQYF	TRBV12-3/TRBV12-4	16
CSVEEAGGEWETQYF	TRBV29-1	15
CASSLTGAEPLHF	TRBV11-2	13
CASSLAMGGMVYTF	TRBV7-9	14
CASIRGGMNTEAFF	TRBV6-1	14
CAIRRPGGAEQYF	TRBV10-3	13
CASSFRLYNEQFF	TRBV5-1	13
CAWKDGQGETGELFF	TRBV30	15